Presented here are 7 T cell receptor beta chains from one specimen sequenced in a study of shared clonotypes between healthy human individuals. Method: immunoSEQ multiplex PCR; TCRdb's copy keeps in-frame clones and lacks some. The sample yields around 650,000 clones, around 96% seen once. The naive CD8 subset, CD45RO-negative cells positively selected for CCR7, excluded terminally differentiated effector memory CD45RA+ cells. Sequenced material: naive CD8+ T cells sorted from blood. The receptors were gathered from a young woman in good health.

Points on this clone: An end of the junction differs from the germline gene, which may be a read error. The V gene is TRBV27, the J gene TRBJ1-1; D gene unclear. The CDR3 is made up of 15 amino acids. CDR1 is MNHEY, CDR2 SMNVEV, per germline (reference sequence). CDR3 DNA sequence: TGTGCCAGCAGTCTATCGTCCATGACCTACACTGAAGCTTTCTTT. Protein product: CASSLSSMTYTEAFF.

The chain carries TRBV27 and TRBJ2-1, with 10 bases matching TRBD2. With 6 bases clipped from V and 1 base from J, the junction kept 15 bases outside the gene matches. The V gene's germline CDR1 is MNHEY and CDR2 SMNVEV (reference sequence). There are 19 residues in the CDR3. The CDR3 nucleotides read TGTGCCAGCAGCCCTTGGGGGCTAGCGGGAGAGGGATCCTACAATGAGCAGTTCTTC. Translation gives CASSPWGLAGEGSYNEQFF.

J is TRBJ2-3 and V is TRBV6-5, with D possibly being TRBD1 (5 bases). Trimming left V 0 bases short and J 2 bases short, with 12 bases between. Per germline, CDR1 MNHEY and CDR2 SVGAGI. The CDR3 length is 16 residues. The CDR3: CASSYSVSRVTDTQYF. For the CDR3, the DNA is TGTGCCAGCAGTTACTCTGTATCCAGGGTCACAGATACGCAGTATTTT.

The rearrangement joins TRBV5-1 to TRBJ2-3; TRBD1 agrees at 8 bases. Germline CDR1 SGHRS, CDR2 YFSETQ. V lost 0 bases and J lost 2; bases outside the gene matches: 11. The length of the CDR3 is 18 residues. CDR3 sequence reads: CASSLVGVTGASTDTQYF. The CDR3 DNA follows: TGCGCCAGCAGCTTGGTGGGGGTGACAGGGGCCTCCACAGATACGCAGTATTTT.

This chain joins TRBV6-1 and TRBJ2-3; TRBD1 aligns across 12 bases. The CDR3 contains 17 residues. Trimming removed 4 bases from V and 4 bases from J; junction bases left unmatched: 9. The germline V gene encodes CDR1 MNHNS and CDR2 SASEGT. The chain's CDR3 is CASSAVRDRGQADTQYF. For the CDR3, the DNA is TGTGCCAGCAGTGCTGTGAGGGACAGGGGGCAAGCAGATACGCAGTATTTT.

The chain combines TRBV28 with TRBJ2-7, with 10 bases matching TRBD2. Germline CDR1 reads MDHEN; CDR2 reads SYDVKM. This CDR3 is 15 amino acids long. V lost 3 bases and J lost 3; bases outside the gene matches: 5. The CDR3: CASSFIAGGYYEQYF. CDR3 nucleotide sequence: TGTGCCAGCAGTTTTATAGCGGGAGGTTACTACGAGCAGTACTTC.

In DNA, the CDR3 is TGTGCCAGCAGCGAACGGACAGGGTGGGCCTACGAGCAGTACTTC. As protein: CASSERTGWAYEQYF. This sequence joins TRBV13 and TRBJ2-7, with 8 bases lining up with TRBD1. Germline assignment: CDR1 PRHDT and CDR2 FYEKMQ (reference sequence). The J segment lost 2 bases and the V segment lost 5 bases, leaving 8 bases of the junction unmatched. This CDR3 contains 15 residues.